Each of the 31 T cell receptor beta chains below was sequenced from the same sample in a study of blood T cell repertoires in COVID-19. Some clones are missing from TCRdb's copy, which holds only in-frame ones; the method was immunoSEQ multiplex PCR. The table lists 250,000 to 300,000 clones, roughly 89% of them singletons, with around 2.9% in the top ten. The sample taken for sequencing was peripheral blood. The receptors originated from a woman aged 30 to 39 with active or convalescent COVID-19.

V is TRBV19 and J is TRBJ1-5; 9 nucleotides line up with TRBD1. This CDR3 region has 16 residues. V lost 6 bases and J lost 5; bases outside the gene matches: 11. CDR1 is LNHDA and CDR2 is SQIVND in the germline V gene (reference sequence). For the CDR3, the DNA is TGTGCCAGTAGCGACCCGGGACAGGGTTCCTATCAGCCCCAGCATTTT. Translating it yields CASSDPGQGSYQPQHF.

The rearrangement joins TRBV5-8 to TRBJ1-2; 9 nucleotides agree with TRBD1. V lost 2 bases and J lost 4; bases outside the gene matches: 9. This CDR3 comprises 16 residues. Germline lookup yields CDR1 SGHTS and CDR2 YDEGEE. The CDR3 DNA reads TGTGCCAGCAGCTTTCGCCGGGACAGGGATCTCTATGGCTACACCTTC. It is translated as CASSFRRDRDLYGYTF.

V usage is TRBV28 and J usage is TRBJ1-5; no clear D gene. Germline V gene sequence: CDR1 MDHEN, CDR2 SYDVKM. Deletions cut 8 bases from V and 3 bases from J, with 17 bases between. This CDR3 region has 15 residues. The CDR3 region has the DNA TGTGCCAGCCAACCGGGAGGAAGGTACAATCAGCCCCAGCATTTT. This translates into CASQPGGRYNQPQHF. Complete variable domain (other parts from reference TRBV28 and TRBJ1-5): DVKVTQSSRYLVKRTGEKVFLECVQDMDHENMFWYRQDPGLGLRLIYFSYDVKMKEKGDIPEGYSVSREKKERFSLILESASTNQTSMYLCASQPGGRYNQPQHFGDGTRLSIL.

In this sample, this clone turned up once. The rearrangement uses TRBV7-9 and TRBJ1-3; D gene ambiguous. The CDR3 is made up of 12 amino acids. The V gene's germline CDR1 is SEHNR and CDR2 FQNEAQ (reference sequence). Trimming cost V 5 bases and J 4 bases, with 6 bases left between them. CDR3 sequence reads: CASSTPGNTIYF. The CDR3 coding sequence is TGTGCCAGCAGCACACCCGGAAACACCATATATTTT.

The chain is built from TRBV20-1 and TRBJ2-3; 7 bases are a match to TRBD2. Trimming cost V 3 bases and J 4 bases; bases outside gene matches: 13. CDR1 is DFQATT and CDR2 is SNEGSKA in the germline V gene (reference sequence). This CDR3 spans 16 amino acids. Here the CDR3 reads CSASEGRGAGSDTQYF. In nucleotides, the CDR3 is TGCAGTGCTAGTGAAGGGAGGGGCGCAGGGTCAGATACGCAGTATTTT.

The J gene is TRBJ1-2, the V gene TRBV28; perhaps TRBD1 as D (5 bases). Germline V CDR1 and CDR2: MDHEN, SYDVKM. CDR3 length equals 13 residues. V was cut by 5 bases and J by 4 bases, with 11 bases left in between. CDR3 nucleotides: TGTGCCAGCAGTCAGACAGACTTCTATGGCTACACCTTC. Its protein product is CASSQTDFYGYTF.

V gene TRBV7-8 combines with J gene TRBJ2-7; 9 bases are shared with TRBD1. Per the germline V gene, CDR1 is SGHVS and CDR2 is FQNEAQ. Trimming removed 2 bases from V and 0 bases from J; junction bases left unmatched: 14. The CDR3 is 19 residues long. The CDR3 region is CASSLNTGQGTPSSYEQYF. For the CDR3, the DNA is TGTGCCAGCAGCTTAAATACCGGACAGGGGACACCGAGCTCCTACGAGCAGTACTTC.

This clone was recorded only once. The chain carries TRBV5-1 and TRBJ2-5; TRBD2 is a possible D gene (6 bases). Germline V gives CDR1 SGHRS, CDR2 YFSETQ. The CDR3 has 15 residues. V lost 5 bases to trimming and J lost 2 bases, with 16 bases between them. The CDR3 region is CASSHGRGNQETQYF. DNA for the CDR3: TGCGCCAGCAGTCATGGACGGGGGAATCAAGAGACCCAGTACTTC.

The CDR3 sequence: CASSLKAGGNTGELFF. The CDR3 bases are TGTGCCAGCAGCCTAAAAGCGGGGGGGAACACCGGGGAGCTGTTTTTT. The rearrangement joins TRBV7-2 to TRBJ2-2; TRBD2 matches 9 bases. Looked up from germline, CDR1 is SGHTA and CDR2 is FQGNSA. The CDR3 is made up of 16 amino acids. After removal of 5 bases from V and 1 base from J, the junction contained 5 bases not matched to a gene.

V gene TRBV2 combines with J gene TRBJ1-1; TRBD1 might be the D (5 bases). The CDR3 loop spans 12 amino acids. Trimming took off 3 bases at V and 5 bases at J, with 7 bases between the two ends. Germline V CDR1 and CDR2: SNHLY, FYNNEI. The CDR3 bases are TGTGCCAGCAGTGATCGGGGGACTGAAGCTTTCTTT. Protein product: CASSDRGTEAFF.

V and J are TRBV6-5 and TRBJ1-1; TRBD1 is a possible D gene (6 bases). CDR3 length: 13 residues. V was cut by 7 bases and J by 2 bases, with 11 bases left in between. Germline loops: CDR1 MNHEY, CDR2 SVGAGI. The CDR3 DNA reads as TGTGCCAGCACAAGGACAGTCAACACTGAAGCTTTCTTT. Translating gives CASTRTVNTEAFF.

The chain is built from TRBV5-1 and TRBJ1-2; TRBD1 matches 12 bases. Germline V gene sequence: CDR1 SGHRS, CDR2 YFSETQ. CDR3 size: 14 residues. Trimming at V came to 6 bases and at J to 5 bases, leaving 5 bases not matched to a gene. DNA of the CDR3: TGCGCCAGCAAGGGGACAGGGGGCCGGTATGGCTACACCTTC. Translation gives CASKGTGGRYGYTF.

The chain links TRBV14 to TRBJ1-1; D call uncertain. CDR1 SGHDN and CDR2 FVKESK come from the germline V gene. The CDR3 extends over 12 amino acids. Trimming took off 9 bases at V and 4 bases at J, with 12 bases between the two ends. The CDR3 here is CASFNRGTEAFF. The CDR3 region has the DNA TGTGCCAGTTTTAACCGGGGCACTGAAGCTTTCTTT.

The chain uses TRBV11-2 and TRBJ2-5, with 10 bases matching TRBD1. V trimming: 5 bases; J trimming: 3 bases; junction bases outside the gene matches: 6. CDR3 length equals 15 residues. Germline values: CDR1 SGHAT, CDR2 FQNNGV. The CDR3 sequence: CASSTGQGVKETQYF. DNA for the CDR3: TGTGCCAGCAGCACAGGACAGGGGGTAAAAGAGACCCAGTACTTC.

A single count supports this clone. The V and J genes are TRBV19 and TRBJ1-5, with TRBD1 identical over 7 bases. V lost 5 bases, J lost 0 bases, and 7 bases stayed unmatched. Germline lookup yields CDR1 LNHDA and CDR2 SQIVND (reference sequence). There are 16 residues in the CDR3. The CDR3 nucleotides read TGTGCCAGTAGTCTCACGACAGGGTATAGCAATCAGCCCCAGCATTTT. Its protein product is CASSLTTGYSNQPQHF.

This chain uses TRBV9 with TRBJ1-1, with unresolved D. This CDR3 has 14 amino acids. Trimming stripped 0 bases from V and 1 base from J, with 7 bases between. CDR1 is SGDLS and CDR2 is YYNGEE in the germline V gene. For the CDR3, the DNA is TGTGCCAGCAGCGTAGGACGGGGGAACACTGAAGCTTTCTTT. Residues: CASSVGRGNTEAFF.

The V and J genes are TRBV23-1 and TRBJ2-4, with 8 positions matching TRBD1. TRBV23-1 has ORF status, its function being uncertain. This CDR3 comprises 16 residues. J was trimmed by 1 base and V by 8 bases; bases with no gene match: 10. CDR3 nucleotide sequence: TGCGCCAGCGGTCCACGCAGGGGGCTGGCCAAAAACATTCAGTACTTC. It specifies CASGPRRGLAKNIQYF.

As to this clone: Other nucleotide sequences from this sample produce the same CDR3. The chain combines TRBV27 with TRBJ1-1; maybe TRBD1 (6 bases). The germline V and J ends were trimmed by 2 bases and 1 base, with 8 bases remaining between them. The CDR3 is 14 residues long. Germline V gene sequence: CDR1 MNHEY, CDR2 SMNVEV (reference sequence). The DNA of the CDR3 is TGTGCCAGCAGTTTAAGAGGGGGGAACACTGAAGCTTTCTTT. The encoded protein is CASSLRGGNTEAFF.

V and J are TRBV5-1 and TRBJ1-1, with D possibly TRBD1 on 6 matching bases. Germline V gene lookup returns CDR1 SGHRS and CDR2 YFSETQ. Between the trimmed V and J ends, which lost 4 bases and 4 bases, there was a span of 11 bases. This CDR3 spans 13 amino acids. The CDR3 spells CASSNRAGTEAFF. The CDR3 DNA reads as TGCGCCAGCAGCAACAGGGCGGGCACTGAAGCTTTCTTT.

The genes are TRBV3-1 (or the pseudogene TRBV3-2) and TRBJ1-2, with D possibly matching TRBD1 (5 bases). Germline CDR1 reads LGHDT; CDR2 reads YNNKEL (reference sequence). The CDR3 is made up of 11 amino acids. With 10 bases removed from V and 5 bases from J, the gap between germline ends came to 11 bases. CDR3 sequence: CATGGVYGYTF. CDR3 DNA: TGTGCCACCGGGGGGGTATATGGCTACACCTTC.

This chain joins TRBV24-1 and TRBJ2-1; 15 nucleotides match TRBD2. The CDR3 is 17 residues long. The germline V gene encodes CDR1 KGHDR and CDR2 SFDVKD. With 4 bases clipped from V and 7 bases from J, the junction kept 7 bases outside the gene matches. The CDR3 sequence: CATSDRTSGGAGNEQFF. CDR3 bases: TGTGCCACCAGTGACCGGACTAGCGGGGGGGCGGGGAATGAGCAGTTCTTC.

The chain recombines TRBV6-5 with TRBJ1-1, with 8 nucleotides matching TRBD1. V lost 6 bases to trimming and J lost 1 base; unmatched junction nucleotides: 7. Germline V CDR1 and CDR2: MNHEY, SVGAGI. The CDR3 is 15 residues long. DNA for the CDR3: TGTGCCAGCAGCCGAGAGGGGACAGGGAACACTGAAGCTTTCTTT. Amino acids: CASSREGTGNTEAFF.

The chain combines TRBV30 with TRBJ2-7; 7 nucleotides match TRBD1. The CDR3 loop spans 12 amino acids. The J segment lost 6 bases and the V segment lost 5 bases, leaving 7 bases of the junction unmatched. Germline V gene sequence: CDR1 GTSNPN, CDR2 SVGIG (reference sequence). For the CDR3, the DNA is TGTGCCTGGGGAGACAGGGTGGGCGAGCAGTACTTC. Its translation is CAWGDRVGEQYF. Combining the CDR3 with reference TRBV30 and TRBJ2-7 gives the whole variable domain SQTIHQWPATLVQPVGSPLSLECTVEGTSNPNLYWYRQAAGRGLQLLFYSVGIGQISSEVPQNLSASRPQDRQFILSSKKLLLSDSGFYLCAWGDRVGEQYFGPGTRLTVT.

There are a few counts of this clone. J is TRBJ2-3 and V is TRBV10-1; no firm D call. The V and J ends lost 7 bases and 6 bases respectively, with 8 bases between them. The CDR3 extends over 11 amino acids. Germline CDR1 and CDR2: WNHNN and SYGVQD (reference sequence). The CDR3 DNA follows: TGCGCCAGCACTAGTGGGGATACGCAGTATTTT. This gives the protein CASTSGDTQYF.

In its sample, this clone was seen a few times. CDR3 sequence: CASSKSGTGGMSYTF. In nucleotides, the CDR3 is TGTGCCAGCAGCAAATCCGGGACAGGGGGTATGAGCTACACCTTC. The chain recombines TRBV7-9 with TRBJ1-2; 11 bases map to TRBD1. CDR1 is SEHNR, CDR2 FQNEAQ, per germline (reference sequence). The V and J ends lost 5 bases and 9 bases, in that order; junction bases with no gene match: 11. CDR3 length equals 15 residues.

Of note for this clone: Other DNA sequences in this sample translate to the same CDR3. The chain uses TRBV7-2 and TRBJ1-1; tentatively, D is TRBD1 (5 bases). Between the trimmed V and J ends, which lost 6 bases and 4 bases, there was a span of 12 bases. The V gene's germline CDR1 is SGHTA and CDR2 FQGNSA. The CDR3 length is 13 residues. CDR3 region: CASSLGQGTEAFF. CDR3 nucleotide sequence: TGTGCCAGCAGTTTGGGGCAGGGCACTGAAGCTTTCTTT.

The gene calls are TRBV28 and TRBJ1-5, with D perhaps matching TRBD1 (5 bases). The CDR3 spans 17 residues. V lost 5 bases and J lost 1, with 18 bases in between. Germline V gives CDR1 MDHEN, CDR2 SYDVKM. This CDR3 reads CASSLRRGRMSNQPQHF. CDR3 bases: TGTGCCAGCAGTCTAAGGCGGGGGAGAATGAGCAATCAGCCCCAGCATTTT.

This chain uses TRBV6-2 or TRBV6-3 with TRBJ1-1, with 9 bases aligning to TRBD1. Looked up from germline, CDR1 is MNHEY and CDR2 is SVGEGT. The CDR3 is 15 amino acids. V lost 0 bases, J lost 10 bases, and 9 bases stayed unmatched. The CDR3 sequence: CASSYSSWTGERAFF. The CDR3 DNA reads as TGTGCCAGCAGTTACTCGTCCTGGACAGGGGAAAGAGCTTTCTTT.

The chain has TRBV2 and TRBJ2-3; TRBD1 matches 7 bases. The CDR3 has 14 residues. Germline lookup yields CDR1 SNHLY and CDR2 FYNNEI. J gave up 5 bases and V 6 bases, and 8 bases lay outside the gene matches. The CDR3 reads CASRMMNRGDTQYF. The CDR3 DNA follows: TGTGCCAGCAGAATGATGAACAGGGGAGATACGCAGTATTTT.

This clone appeared a few times. The J gene is TRBJ2-7, the V gene TRBV10-3; no definite D call. This CDR3 has 11 amino acids. Germline V gene data show CDR1 as ENHRY and CDR2 as SYGVKD. The germline V and J ends were trimmed by 6 bases and 5 bases, with 8 bases remaining between them. The CDR3 sequence: CAIRNEHEQYF. In DNA form, the CDR3 reads TGTGCCATCAGGAACGAGCACGAGCAGTACTTC.

The genes are TRBV6-2 or TRBV6-3 and TRBJ2-5; D might be TRBD2 (6 bases). The length of the CDR3 is 13 residues. V dropped 4 bases and J dropped 8 bases, with 14 bases sitting between them. CDR1 MNHEY and CDR2 SVGEGT come from the germline V gene. The DNA for the CDR3 is TGTGCCAGCAGTTCGTCCCGGGGGTTAACCCAGTACTTC. This encodes CASSSSRGLTQYF.